The 23 T cell receptor beta chains given below trace back to one sample, sequenced in a study of shared clonotypes between healthy human individuals. CD8 cells classed as naive were CD45RO-negative and positively selected for CCR7, excluding terminally differentiated effector memory CD45RA+ cells. Data came from immunoSEQ multiplex PCR; TCRdb stores just in-frame clones and leaves some out. This sample has roughly 650,000 clones, with around 96% found just once. Sequenced material: naive CD8+ T cells sorted from blood. The receptors were gathered from a woman under 40 in good health.

With respect to this clone: Different DNA sequences within this sample yield the same CDR3. The chain is built from TRBV27 and TRBJ1-3; 7 bases match TRBD1. J was trimmed by 4 bases and V by 2 bases; bases with no gene match: 5. There are 15 residues in the CDR3. The germline V gene has CDR1 MNHEY and CDR2 SMNVEV (reference sequence). The CDR3 is CASSLVGGSGNTIYF. The CDR3 bases are TGTGCCAGCAGTTTAGTAGGGGGCTCCGGAAACACCATATATTTT.

Here the CDR3 reads CASSLVGGQIWNTGELFF. The DNA of the CDR3 is TGTGCCAGCAGCTTAGTGGGGGGCCAGATCTGGAACACCGGGGAGCTGTTTTTT. The chain uses TRBV7-6 and TRBJ2-2, with D perhaps matching TRBD1 or TRBD2 (6 bases each). Germline assignment: CDR1 SGHVS and CDR2 FNYEAQ. The CDR3 runs 18 residues. V was clipped by 1 base and J by 1 base, with 16 bases between them.

This clone was observed a single time. At the DNA level, this CDR3 is encoded by other sequences in the same sample as well. The chain is built from TRBV28 and TRBJ2-7; TRBD1 matches at 7 bases. V shed 5 bases, J shed 0 bases, and the junction held 4 bases outside the gene matches. From germline, CDR1 is MDHEN and CDR2 SYDVKM. The CDR3 totals 14 residues. CDR3 nucleotides: TGTGCCAGCAGTCCGGGACAGAGCTCCTACGAGCAGTACTTC. Residues: CASSPGQSSYEQYF. Supplemented by reference TRBV28 and TRBJ2-7, the full variable domain reads DVKVTQSSRYLVKRTGEKVFLECVQDMDHENMFWYRQDPGLGLRLIYFSYDVKMKEKGDIPEGYSVSREKKERFSLILESASTNQTSMYLCASSPGQSSYEQYFGPGTRLTVT.

J is TRBJ2-1 and V is TRBV7-7; D is undetermined. V was pared by 1 base and J by 8 bases, with 9 bases between. The CDR3 length is 13 residues. Per germline, CDR1 SSHAT and CDR2 FNYEAQ (reference sequence). CDR3 residues: CASSLESGDEQFF. In DNA form, the CDR3 reads TGTGCCAGCAGCTTAGAAAGTGGCGATGAGCAGTTCTTC.

The chain combines TRBV19 with TRBJ1-5, with a weak D call TRBD1 (6 bases). Deletions cut 11 bases from V and 3 bases from J, with 14 bases between. Germline V gene sequence: CDR1 LNHDA, CDR2 SQIVND (reference sequence). This CDR3 is 13 amino acids long. For the CDR3, the DNA is TGTGCCTCGAAGACAGGTTACAATCAGCCCCAGCATTTT. Translated: CASKTGYNQPQHF.

The chain couples TRBV5-6 to TRBJ1-1; D remains unclear. Trimming stripped 0 bases from V and 1 base from J, with 4 bases between. CDR3 length equals 13 residues. The germline gives CDR1 SGHDT, CDR2 YYEEEE. CDR3 in amino acids: CASSLAPNTEAFF. DNA of the CDR3: TGTGCCAGCAGCTTGGCCCCGAACACTGAAGCTTTCTTT.

The rearrangement links TRBV9 to TRBJ1-2; TRBD1 agrees at 10 bases. V was pared by 3 bases and J by 4 bases, with 6 bases of the junction left unmatched. There are 15 residues in the CDR3. Germline V gives CDR1 SGDLS, CDR2 YYNGEE. The CDR3 reads CASSDPTGGGYGYTF. As DNA, the CDR3 is TGTGCCAGCAGCGATCCGACAGGGGGCGGCTATGGCTACACCTTC.

This clone was picked up one time. The CDR3 is CASTPLRDTQYF. The CDR3 DNA is TGTGCCAGCACCCCCCTCCGCGATACGCAGTATTTT. The rearrangement joins TRBV11-2 to TRBJ2-3; D uncertain. Trimming left V 7 bases short and J 6 bases short, with 11 bases between. Germline V gene data show CDR1 as SGHAT and CDR2 as FQNNGV. The CDR3 extends over 12 amino acids.

The V call is TRBV19, the J call TRBJ2-7; 13 bases fit TRBD2. CDR3 size: 15 residues. J was trimmed by 3 bases and V by 4 bases; bases with no gene match: 3. The germline V gene encodes CDR1 LNHDA and CDR2 SQIVND (reference sequence). CDR3 region: CASSTRLAGGYEQYF. CDR3 bases: TGTGCCAGTAGTACCCGACTAGCGGGAGGCTACGAGCAGTACTTC.

V is TRBV5-6 and J is TRBJ1-1; 7 positions agree with TRBD1. CDR3 length: 16 amino acids. The germline gives CDR1 SGHDT, CDR2 YYEEEE. V was pared by 0 bases and J by 3 bases, with 8 bases of the junction left unmatched. The CDR3 nucleotides read TGTGCCAGCAGCTTGGGGTCAGGGGGGTTGGACACTGAAGCTTTCTTT. This encodes CASSLGSGGLDTEAFF.

This chain uses TRBV9 with TRBJ2-3; D remains ambiguous. Germline V gives CDR1 SGDLS, CDR2 YYNGEE. Trimming stripped 4 bases from V and 6 bases from J, with 6 bases between. The CDR3 is 11 residues long. The CDR3 bases are TGTGCCAGCAGCCAGCTCGATACGCAGTATTTT. Protein sequence: CASSQLDTQYF. The full variable domain, in which reference TRBV9 and TRBJ2-3 provide the parts outside the CDR3, is DSGVTQTPKHLITATGQRVTLRCSPRSGDLSVYWYQQSLDQGLQFLIQYYNGEERAKGNILERFSAQQFPDLHSELNLSSLELGDSALYFCASSQLDTQYFGPGTRLTVL.

The chain has TRBV5-6 and TRBJ2-1; TRBD1 agrees at 9 bases. The V and J ends lost 5 bases and 3 bases, in that order; junction bases with no gene match: 9. Germline V gene sequence: CDR1 SGHDT, CDR2 YYEEEE. The CDR3 loop spans 16 amino acids. The CDR3 region has the DNA TGTGCCAGCAGGTCCGCGACAGGGGGGGACTACAATGAGCAGTTCTTC. Translating it yields CASRSATGGDYNEQFF. Variable domain in full (rest from reference TRBV5-6 and TRBJ2-1): DAGVTQSPTHLIKTRGQQVTLRCSPKSGHDTVSWYQQALGQGPQFIFQYYEEEERQRGNFPDRFSGHQFPNYSSELNVNALLLGDSALYLCASRSATGGDYNEQFFGPGTRLTVL.

The V call is TRBV27, the J call TRBJ2-3; 11 bases map to TRBD2. This CDR3 contains 16 residues. Germline loops: CDR1 MNHEY, CDR2 SMNVEV (reference sequence). V gave up 5 bases and J gave up 5 bases; unmatched junction bases: 9. The CDR3 protein is CASSPPLAGVGDTQYF. CDR3 sequence (DNA): TGTGCCAGCAGTCCACCACTAGCGGGAGTAGGAGATACGCAGTATTTT.

The V gene is TRBV14, the J gene TRBJ2-7; 8 bases are a match to TRBD2. Trimming cost V 5 bases and J 5 bases; bases outside gene matches: 5. CDR1 SGHDN and CDR2 FVKESK come from the germline V gene. This CDR3 comprises 13 residues. In DNA form, the CDR3 reads TGTGCCAGCAGCTTAGCGGGAATCGACGAGCAGTACTTC. This codes for CASSLAGIDEQYF. Variable domain in full (rest from reference TRBV14 and TRBJ2-7): EAGVTQFPSHSVIEKGQTVTLRCDPISGHDNLYWYRRVMGKEIKFLLHFVKESKQDESGMPNNRFLAERTGGTYSTLKVQPAELEDSGVYFCASSLAGIDEQYFGPGTRLTVT.

This chain uses TRBV9 with TRBJ1-1; D uncertain. V shed 2 bases and J shed 4 bases, with 9 bases lying between them. CDR1 and CDR2 (germline): SGDLS, YYNGEE. The CDR3 contains 13 residues. CDR3 sequence: CASSVSGSTEAFF. The CDR3 region has the DNA TGTGCCAGCAGCGTTTCTGGGTCCACTGAAGCTTTCTTT.

V gene TRBV7-6 combines with J gene TRBJ2-1, with 10 nucleotides matching TRBD2. The germline gives CDR1 SGHVS, CDR2 FNYEAQ. The CDR3 runs 17 residues. Unmatched junction bases numbered 10, after V lost 1 base and J lost 7 bases. CDR3 residues: CASSLGLAGGLWNEQFF. The CDR3 DNA follows: TGTGCCAGCAGCTTAGGATTAGCGGGAGGCTTGTGGAATGAGCAGTTCTTC.

The chain uses TRBV6-4 and TRBJ2-1; D perhaps matches TRBD2 (5 bases). This CDR3 region has 11 residues. CDR1 and CDR2 from the germline V gene are MRHNA and SNTAGT. The V and J ends lost 3 bases and 9 bases respectively, with 6 bases between them. CDR3 protein: CASSDGSEQFF. CDR3 nucleotide sequence: TGTGCCAGCAGTGATGGGAGTGAGCAGTTCTTC.

The rearrangement uses TRBV11-2 and TRBJ2-1; D possibly matches TRBD1 or TRBD2 (5 bases each). The CDR3 runs 15 residues. CDR1 SGHAT and CDR2 FQNNGV come from the germline V gene. V was pared by 5 bases and J by 2 bases, with 13 bases between. CDR3 nucleotides: TGTGCCAGCAGCGAGGGGCGCGTCGCCTACAATGAGCAGTTCTTC. Translated, it gives CASSEGRVAYNEQFF.

The CDR3 reads CASSPWTRIYEQYF. For the CDR3, the DNA is TGTGCCAGCAGCCCGTGGACTAGAATCTACGAGCAGTACTTC. V usage is TRBV5-6 and J usage is TRBJ2-7; TRBD2 matches 7 bases. V trimming: 4 bases; J trimming: 3 bases; junction bases outside the gene matches: 7. This CDR3 has 14 residues. From germline, CDR1 is SGHDT and CDR2 YYEEEE.

The rearrangement uses TRBV10-1 and TRBJ2-1; perhaps TRBD2 as D (6 bases). V dropped 0 bases and J dropped 3 bases, with 6 bases sitting between them. Per the germline V gene, CDR1 is WNHNN and CDR2 is SYGVQD (reference sequence). The CDR3 is made up of 14 amino acids. CDR3 sequence (DNA): TGCGCCAGCAGTGAGTCGGAGGGCTACAATGAGCAGTTCTTC. The encoded protein is CASSESEGYNEQFF.

CDR3 loop: CASSYSQGLSIYEQYF. In DNA form, the CDR3 reads TGTGCCAGCAGTTATTCGCAGGGACTGAGTATCTACGAGCAGTACTTC. The chain carries TRBV6-5 and TRBJ2-7; possible D gene TRBD2, 6 bases. This CDR3 region has 16 residues. Trimming took 3 bases from V and 3 from J, leaving 18 bases between them. Germline V gene sequence: CDR1 MNHEY, CDR2 SVGAGI.

The CDR3 reads CASSQMGDRSYGYTF. The CDR3 DNA reads TGTGCCAGCAGCCAAATGGGCGACCGAAGCTATGGCTACACCTTC. The rearrangement joins TRBV16 to TRBJ1-2; no definite D call. Germline lookup yields CDR1 KGHSY and CDR2 FQNENV. The CDR3 extends over 15 amino acids. Trimming cost V 2 bases and J 4 bases, with 14 bases left between them.

The chain joins TRBV29-1 to TRBJ2-2, with D perhaps matching TRBD2 (6 bases). The CDR3 totals 12 residues. Trimming cost V 3 bases and J 6 bases, with 8 bases left between them. The V gene's germline CDR1 is SQVTM and CDR2 ANQGSEA. CDR3 DNA: TGCAGCGTTGAGAGCGGGTCCGGGGAGCTGTTTTTT. This translates into CSVESGSGELFF.